This T cell receptor beta chain was identified during a study of cytomegalovirus exposure and HLA in healthy donors. As for the study in general: Sequencing of some 190 million T cells in an earlier analysis found more than 100 million unique TCR beta sequences. Study-wide results and caveats: In a later analysis, TCR beta V- and J-gene trimming was associated with a missense DCLRE1C variant.

This clone was seen more than once but under ten times. The antigen is not known. The PCR contained 60 Vbeta and 13 Jbeta primers. TCRdb's copy holds only in-frame clones and misses some; the assay was immunoSEQ multiplex PCR. The profile covers about 110,000 clones, with over 65% appearing a single time and around 8.2% taken by the ten largest. CDR1 is LGHNA and CDR2 is YSLEER in the germline V gene. The CDR3 is made up of 16 amino acids. J gave up 5 bases and V 0 bases, and 7 bases lay outside the gene matches. This clonotype was obtained from a middle-aged man in good health and CMV-seropositive. The source material was PBMCs. The chain employs TRBV4-3 and TRBJ2-1; 7 positions agree with TRBD2. The CDR3 sequence: CASSQEVGLVHNEQFF. For the CDR3, the DNA is TGCGCCAGCAGCCAAGAGGTCGGACTAGTCCACAATGAGCAGTTCTTC.